Below, 31 T cell receptor beta chains from the same sample are listed, as sequenced in a study of control samples from healthy donors and cancer patients. Clones were sequenced by immunoSEQ multiplex PCR, and TCRdb holds only the in-frame ones, with some missing. The table records about 110,000 clones, approximately 90% of them present only once. The sample taken for sequencing was PBMCs. These receptors all stem from a woman aged 55-70 years with lung cancer.

This clone was counted between two and nine times. The J gene is TRBJ1-1, the V gene TRBV7-2, with D tentatively TRBD1 (5 bases). V lost 5 bases and J 1 base, leaving 11 bases between the germline ends. Germline V lookup: CDR1 SGHTA, CDR2 FQGNSA. This CDR3 region has 14 residues. CDR3 bases: TGTGCCAGCAGCCTATCCGGACAGAACACTGAAGCTTTCTTT. Its translation is CASSLSGQNTEAFF.

J is TRBJ2-7 and V is TRBV9, with D possibly TRBD2 on 6 matching bases. Germline lookup yields CDR1 SGDLS and CDR2 YYNGEE. V dropped 2 bases and J dropped 2 bases, with 17 bases sitting between them. The CDR3 has 16 amino acids. CDR3 loop: CASSVSPGSGPYEQYF. CDR3 sequence (DNA): TGTGCCAGCAGCGTGTCCCCGGGTAGCGGACCCTACGAGCAGTACTTC.

This chain connects TRBV7-3 to TRBJ2-5; 12 positions agree with TRBD2. Germline values: CDR1 SGHTA, CDR2 FQGTGA. With 5 bases clipped from V and 1 base from J, the junction kept 5 bases outside the gene matches. The CDR3 is 16 residues long. The CDR3 is CASSPGLAGTQETQYF. For the CDR3, the DNA is TGTGCCAGCAGCCCCGGACTAGCGGGGACCCAAGAGACCCAGTACTTC.

The chain is built from TRBV6-4 and TRBJ1-1; 8 bases line up with TRBD1. The CDR3 totals 15 residues. V lost 3 bases, J lost 7 bases, and 10 bases stayed unmatched. The germline V gene has CDR1 MRHNA and CDR2 SNTAGT. CDR3 region: CASSERGAQGDEAFF. CDR3 coding DNA: TGTGCCAGCAGTGAGAGGGGGGCACAGGGGGATGAAGCTTTCTTT.

This clone has a single count. V gene TRBV5-5 combines with J gene TRBJ1-2; no reliable D call. Per the germline V gene, CDR1 is SGHKS and CDR2 is YYEKEE (reference sequence). V gave up 0 bases and J gave up 2 bases, with 8 bases separating them. There are 14 residues in the CDR3. The CDR3 coding sequence is TGTGCCAGCAGCTTGGAAGGGAGGAACTATGGCTACACCTTC. This translates into CASSLEGRNYGYTF.

The chain recombines TRBV20-1 with TRBJ2-1; D is possibly TRBD2 (6 bases). Germline assignment: CDR1 DFQATT and CDR2 SNEGSKA (reference sequence). This CDR3 contains 13 residues. The V and J ends lost 3 bases and 7 bases respectively, with 13 bases between them. Here the CDR3 reads CSASLTGTNEQFF. Here the CDR3 DNA reads TGCAGTGCTAGTTTAACCGGGACTAATGAGCAGTTCTTC.

V is TRBV11-2 and J is TRBJ2-7; D call uncertain. There are 14 residues in the CDR3. Looked up from germline, CDR1 is SGHAT and CDR2 is FQNNGV. V shed 5 bases and J shed 0 bases, with 11 bases lying between them. This CDR3 reads CASSGELASYEQYF. The CDR3 nucleotides are TGTGCCAGCAGCGGAGAACTGGCCTCCTACGAGCAGTACTTC.

This clone has only one observation. The chain uses TRBV7-2 and TRBJ1-1; weak D call: TRBD1 (6 bases). The germline CDR1 and CDR2 sequences are SGHTA and FQGNSA. Deletions cut 0 bases from V and 7 bases from J, with 15 bases between. CDR3 length equals 15 residues. CDR3 sequence: CASSLAGGPEFEAFF. The CDR3 coding sequence is TGTGCCAGCAGCTTAGCGGGGGGGCCGGAATTTGAAGCTTTCTTT.

V gene TRBV27 combines with J gene TRBJ1-2; TRBD1 matches 9 bases. Trimming cost V 0 bases and J 5 bases; bases outside gene matches: 4. CDR1 and CDR2 (germline): MNHEY, SMNVEV (reference sequence). The length of the CDR3 is 15 residues. CDR3 DNA sequence: TGTGCCAGCAGTTTATCCACCGGGACAGGGTATGGCTACACCTTC. Amino acid sequence: CASSLSTGTGYGYTF.

This clone was counted between two and nine times. The chain couples TRBV12-5 to TRBJ2-3, with TRBD2 matching over 11 bases. CDR3 length: 16 residues. Germline CDR1 reads LGHNT; CDR2 reads FRNRAP. Losses at the gene ends were 6 bases for V and 2 bases for J; bases not matched to a gene: 7. The CDR3 nucleotides are TGTGCTAGTGGATCCGGGACTAGCGGAACCACAGATACGCAGTATTTT. It encodes CASGSGTSGTTDTQYF. Using reference TRBV12-5 and TRBJ2-3 for the parts outside the CDR3, the full variable domain is DARVTQTPRHKVTEMGQEVTMRCQPILGHNTVFWYRQTMMQGLELLAYFRNRAPLDDSGMPKDRFSAEMPDATLATLKIQPSEPRDSAVYFCASGSGTSGTTDTQYFGPGTRLTVL.

V gene TRBV5-6 combines with J gene TRBJ1-6; 8 bases fit TRBD1. Germline V gene data show CDR1 as SGHDT and CDR2 as YYEEEE. V gave up 0 bases and J gave up 8 bases; unmatched junction bases: 4. The CDR3 is 15 residues long. CDR3 coding DNA: TGTGCCAGCAGCTTGGGACAGGGGTGGGATTCACCCCTCCACTTT. Amino acids: CASSLGQGWDSPLHF.

The chain combines TRBV2 with TRBJ2-2; TRBD1 matches 8 bases. The germline V gene has CDR1 SNHLY and CDR2 FYNNEI. V shed 2 bases, J shed 7 bases, and the junction held 6 bases outside the gene matches. The CDR3 extends over 15 amino acids. DNA of the CDR3: TGTGCCAGCAGTGAACAGGGGGCTAAAGGCGGGGAGCTGTTTTTT. Translated: CASSEQGAKGGELFF. The whole variable domain, filled in from reference TRBV2 and TRBJ2-2, reads EPEVTQTPSHQVTQMGQEVILRCVPISNHLYFYWYRQILGQKVEFLVSFYNNEISEKSEIFDDQFSVERPDGSNFTLKIRSTKLEDSAMYFCASSEQGAKGGELFFGEGSRLTVL.

This chain links TRBV7-2 with TRBJ2-3; D not certain. The CDR3 is 14 amino acids. Trimming removed 5 bases from V and 6 bases from J, with 15 bases in between. From germline, CDR1 is SGHTA and CDR2 FQGNSA. The CDR3 loop is CASSKPFLSDTQYF. CDR3 coding DNA: TGTGCCAGCAGCAAGCCCTTCTTGTCCGATACGCAGTATTTT.

The genes are TRBV3-1 (or the pseudogene TRBV3-2) and TRBJ1-2; D unresolved. CDR1 is LGHDT and CDR2 is YNNKEL in the germline V gene (reference sequence). CDR3 length: 14 amino acids. V was pared by 1 base and J by 2 bases, with 8 bases between. CDR3 bases: TGTGCCAGCAGCCAAGCGGCGGGGAACTATGGCTACACCTTC. It codes for CASSQAAGNYGYTF.

The rearrangement uses TRBV6-2 or TRBV6-3 and TRBJ2-4; TRBD1 might be the D (5 bases). Trimming left V 4 bases short and J 2 bases short, with 6 bases between. The CDR3 length is 13 residues. Per the germline V gene, CDR1 is MNHEY and CDR2 is SVGEGT. In DNA form, the CDR3 reads TGTGCCAGCAGTTCAGGGTCCAAAAACATTCAGTACTTC. The encoded protein is CASSSGSKNIQYF.

This clone was seen only a few times. The V and J genes are TRBV7-6 and TRBJ2-7, with 9 nucleotides matching TRBD2. The germline V gene encodes CDR1 SGHVS and CDR2 FNYEAQ. Losses at the gene ends were 1 base for V and 5 bases for J; bases not matched to a gene: 9. The CDR3 totals 16 residues. The CDR3: CASSLGEAGGWNEQYF. CDR3 DNA: TGTGCCAGCAGCTTAGGTGAAGCGGGGGGTTGGAACGAGCAGTACTTC.

This chain links TRBV3-1 (or the pseudogene TRBV3-2) with TRBJ1-4; weak D call: TRBD1 (5 bases). The ends were cut back, 1 base at V and 4 bases at J, with 7 bases in the middle. This CDR3 is 14 amino acids long. Germline CDR1 LGHDT, CDR2 YNNKEL (reference sequence). CDR3 region: CASSQGGLNEKLFF. DNA of the CDR3: TGTGCCAGCAGCCAAGGGGGCCTTAATGAAAAACTGTTTTTT.

The V call is TRBV12-3 or TRBV12-4, the J call TRBJ1-2; TRBD1 aligns across 7 bases. This CDR3 region has 13 residues. Trimming removed 11 bases from V and 4 bases from J; junction bases left unmatched: 10. Written as DNA, the CDR3 is TGTGCCGGCGGAACCACAGGGGTCTATGGCTACACCTTC. Translating gives CAGGTTGVYGYTF.

This chain uses TRBV7-9 with TRBJ2-5; D is undetermined. V was clipped by 4 bases and J by 1 base, with 19 bases between them. The germline V gene encodes CDR1 SEHNR and CDR2 FQNEAQ (reference sequence). There are 17 residues in the CDR3. The CDR3 DNA is TGTGCCAGCAGCTCGGAGTGGAGCTCTCCACCCCAAGAGACCCAGTACTTC. It encodes CASSSEWSSPPQETQYF.

The V call is TRBV19, the J call TRBJ1-1; D may be TRBD1 (5 bases). Between the trimmed V and J ends, which lost 7 bases and 3 bases, there was a span of 9 bases. Germline CDR1 LNHDA, CDR2 SQIVND (reference sequence). This CDR3 is built from 12 residues. The CDR3 is CASTGQYTEAFF. The CDR3 nucleotides are TGTGCCAGTACGGGGCAGTACACTGAAGCTTTCTTT.

This chain uses TRBV6-5 with TRBJ2-5, with D unclear. V lost 2 bases and J 5 bases, leaving 9 bases between the germline ends. The CDR3 length is 13 residues. Germline assignment: CDR1 MNHEY and CDR2 SVGAGI. CDR3 sequence: CASSYDVGETQYF. Here the CDR3 DNA reads TGTGCCAGCAGTTACGACGTAGGTGAGACCCAGTACTTC.

The chain has TRBV11-3 and TRBJ2-3; D unclear. Germline V CDR1 and CDR2: SGHNT, YENEEA. The CDR3 sequence is 14 residues long. Between the trimmed V and J ends, which lost 1 base and 1 base, there was a span of 6 bases. CDR3 coding DNA: TGTGCCAGCAGCTTAGTATGGGGCACAGATACGCAGTATTTT. Translating gives CASSLVWGTDTQYF.

The chain carries TRBV19 and TRBJ1-2; 9 bases are shared with TRBD1. Germline V gene sequence: CDR1 LNHDA, CDR2 SQIVND (reference sequence). There are 14 residues in the CDR3. V gave up 5 bases and J gave up 6 bases; unmatched junction bases: 7. CDR3 amino acids: CASSLTGQGNGYTF. In DNA form, the CDR3 reads TGTGCCAGTAGTCTGACGGGACAGGGAAATGGCTACACCTTC.

The chain couples TRBV19 to TRBJ2-1; 14 positions agree with TRBD2. With 6 bases clipped from V and 4 bases from J, the junction kept 2 bases outside the gene matches. In germline, CDR1 is LNHDA, CDR2 SQIVND (reference sequence). The CDR3 consists of 15 residues. The CDR3 DNA reads TGTGCCAGTAGGGGGACTAGCGGGAGATACAATGAGCAGTTCTTC. It codes for CASRGTSGRYNEQFF.

The V gene is TRBV19, the J gene TRBJ2-7; TRBD2 agrees at 13 bases. From germline, CDR1 is LNHDA and CDR2 SQIVND (reference sequence). V lost 3 bases and J lost 6; bases outside the gene matches: 5. The CDR3 contains 15 residues. In DNA, the CDR3 is TGTGCCAGTAGTATTACTAGCGGGAGGGAGGTCGAGCAGTACTTC. Its protein product is CASSITSGREVEQYF. The full variable domain, completed using reference TRBV19 and TRBJ2-7, is DGGITQSPKYLFRKEGQNVTLSCEQNLNHDAMYWYRQDPGQGLRLIYYSQIVNDFQKGDIAEGYSVSREKKESFPLTVTSAQKNPTAFYLCASSITSGREVEQYFGPGTRLTVT.

The V gene is TRBV6-6, the J gene TRBJ2-1, with D tentatively TRBD1 or TRBD2 (5 bases each). The CDR3 length is 12 residues. V was shortened by 10 bases and J by 7 bases, with 14 bases between the two germline ends. Germline loops: CDR1 MNHNY, CDR2 SVGAGI (reference sequence). The CDR3 sequence: CATEGNRNEQFF. CDR3 DNA: TGTGCCACCGAGGGGAATCGGAATGAGCAGTTCTTC.

The V call is TRBV12-3 or TRBV12-4, the J call TRBJ1-1; D might be TRBD1 (5 bases). The V and J ends lost 1 base and 4 bases respectively, with 7 bases between them. The CDR3 contains 13 residues. The CDR3 DNA reads as TGTGCCAGCAGTTTAGGGGGCACCACTGAAGCTTTCTTT. It translates to CASSLGGTTEAFF.

The gene calls are TRBV7-2 and TRBJ1-5; the D gene is possibly TRBD1 (5 bases). The CDR3 covers 16 residues. V lost 5 bases and J lost 1, with 15 bases in between. From germline, CDR1 is SGHTA and CDR2 FQGNSA. The CDR3 sequence is CASSPFSRVSNQPQHF. The CDR3 nucleotides read TGTGCCAGCAGCCCTTTCAGCAGGGTAAGCAATCAGCCCCAGCATTTT.

The J gene is TRBJ1-3, the V gene TRBV5-1; D is ambiguous. The CDR3 runs to 14 residues. V lost 5 bases and J lost 2, with 11 bases in between. Germline loops: CDR1 SGHRS, CDR2 YFSETQ. Here the CDR3 DNA reads TGCGCCAGCAGTCCCTATACCCCTGGAAACACCATATATTTT. Translation: CASSPYTPGNTIYF.

The chain couples TRBV7-2 to TRBJ2-1, with TRBD2 identical over 9 bases. Germline CDR1 reads SGHTA; CDR2 reads FQGNSA. This CDR3 spans 15 amino acids. Trimming removed 6 bases from V and 0 bases from J; junction bases left unmatched: 3. The CDR3 bases are TGTGCCAGCAGGCCAGCGGGGGGCTCCTACAATGAGCAGTTCTTC. Its protein product is CASRPAGGSYNEQFF.

The chain employs TRBV27 and TRBJ1-1; D is unresolved. The germline V gene encodes CDR1 MNHEY and CDR2 SMNVEV (reference sequence). V was pared by 5 bases and J by 3 bases, with 10 bases between. The CDR3 contains 13 residues. Here the CDR3 DNA reads TGTGCCAGCAGTGACTTCGGGGACACTGAAGCTTTCTTT. Translation gives CASSDFGDTEAFF.